The 24 T cell receptor beta chains presented below share a single source sample, sequenced in a study of response to subunit inactivated influenza vaccine. TCRdb passed the RT-PCR reads through MiXCR, listing each CDR3 protein once. Found here are more than 400,000 distinct CDR3 sequences, about 7.2% of them singletons; the top ten hold around 12%. This material consisted of PBMCs from blood, taken approximately 25 months after vaccination. These receptors all stem from a man between 50 and 70 years old who received an inactivated influenza vaccine.

The chain joins TRBV7-2 to TRBJ2-7; TRBD2 matches at 7 bases. CDR1 SGHTA and CDR2 FQGNSA come from the germline V gene. V was pared by 5 bases and J by 6 bases, with 16 bases of the junction left unmatched. The CDR3 spans 16 residues. The CDR3 nucleotides read TGTGCCAGCAGCGACCCAATCGGGGGGACGGCTGGCGAGCAGTACTTC. This codes for CASSDPIGGTAGEQYF. Based on the CDR3 plus reference TRBV7-2 and TRBJ2-7, the full variable domain is GAGVSQSPSNKVTEKGKDVELRCDPISGHTALYWYRQSLGQGLEFLIYFQGNSAPDKSGLPSDRFSAERTGGSVSTLTIQRTQQEDSAVYLCASSDPIGGTAGEQYFGPGTRLTVT.

This clonotype has at least ten counts. V usage is TRBV15 and J usage is TRBJ1-5; no clear D gene. CDR1 is LNHNV and CDR2 is YYDKDF in the germline V gene (reference sequence). The CDR3 extends over 18 amino acids. Trimming removed 0 bases from V and 4 bases from J, with 19 bases in between. The CDR3 loop is CATSRDRFSVAPNQPQHF. Written as DNA, the CDR3 is TGTGCCACCAGCAGAGATCGGTTCAGCGTCGCCCCTAATCAGCCCCAGCATTTT.

This chain uses TRBV7-8 with TRBJ1-1; D is possibly TRBD1 (5 bases). This CDR3 spans 16 amino acids. V was clipped by 3 bases and J by 0 bases, with 14 bases between them. Germline values: CDR1 SGHVS, CDR2 FQNEAQ. The CDR3 bases are TGTGCCAGCAGCTTCGGGACCGTTCACATGAACACTGAAGCTTTCTTT. It codes for CASSFGTVHMNTEAFF.

This clonotype was observed at least ten times. The rearrangement uses TRBV9 and TRBJ2-1; D unclear. The ends were cut back, 5 bases at V and 10 bases at J, with 16 bases in the middle. Germline CDR1 is SGDLS and CDR2 is YYNGEE. The CDR3 has 13 amino acids. CDR3 sequence reads: CASRPPAPGEQFF. The DNA of the CDR3 is TGTGCCAGCAGGCCTCCGGCGCCAGGAGAGCAGTTCTTC.

The chain employs TRBV7-9 and TRBJ2-1; D is unclear. Germline lookup yields CDR1 SEHNR and CDR2 FQNEAQ (reference sequence). CDR3 length equals 12 residues. V was cut by 3 bases and J by 9 bases, with 9 bases left in between. In DNA form, the CDR3 reads TGTGCCAGCAGCTTCGGGCTGGGTGAGCAGTTCTTC. Amino acid sequence: CASSFGLGEQFF.

This clonotype has a handful of counts. The J gene is TRBJ1-2, the V gene TRBV29-1; perhaps TRBD1 as D (6 bases). Germline values: CDR1 SQVTM, CDR2 ANQGSEA. Trimming cost V 4 bases and J 2 bases, with 11 bases left between them. This CDR3 contains 13 residues. CDR3 coding DNA: TGCAGCGTTGTCGACAGGATGAACTATGGCTACACCTTC. Residues: CSVVDRMNYGYTF.

In this sample, this clonotype turned up many times. J is TRBJ2-7 and V is TRBV5-1; TRBD1 aligns across 7 bases. The junction had 2 bases not matched to a gene; V was cut back by 2 bases and J by 3 bases. Germline V gives CDR1 SGHRS, CDR2 YFSETQ. The CDR3 length is 13 residues. The CDR3 loop is CASSFRDSYEQYF. The CDR3 nucleotides are TGCGCCAGCAGCTTCCGGGACAGCTACGAGCAGTACTTC.

Comment on this clonotype: This may be a read error: a much more frequent sequence differs by one nucleotide. V and J are TRBV10-3 and TRBJ2-1; the D gene is possibly TRBD2 (5 bases). Germline CDR1 is ENHRY and CDR2 is SYGVKD. The CDR3 length is 15 residues. Trimming cost V 3 bases and J 6 bases, with 15 bases left between them. The chain's CDR3 is CAISDAGSIPNEQFF. The CDR3 DNA reads as TGTGCCATCAGTGATGCGGGCTCAATACCCAATGAGCAGTTCTTC.

The sample holds many counts of this clonotype. The rearrangement links TRBV19 to TRBJ2-7; weak D call: TRBD1 (5 bases). The CDR3 is 13 amino acids. Germline loops: CDR1 LNHDA, CDR2 SQIVND (reference sequence). The germline V and J ends were trimmed by 4 bases and 1 base, with 8 bases remaining between them. The CDR3 nucleotides are TGTGCCAGTAGTACCGACAGATCCTACGAGCAGTACTTC. It encodes CASSTDRSYEQYF.

The chain joins TRBV2 to TRBJ2-7; D is unclear. The CDR3 consists of 14 residues. CDR1 and CDR2 from the germline V gene are SNHLY and FYNNEI. Trimming pared 8 bases from V and 0 bases from J, leaving 14 bases between. DNA for the CDR3: TGTGCCAGCGCCGATCCCAGAAGCTCCTACGAGCAGTACTTC. This encodes CASADPRSSYEQYF.

This clonotype has more than one count but fewer than ten. The chain has TRBV19 and TRBJ1-5; TRBD1 agrees at 8 bases. The V and J ends lost 6 bases and 7 bases, in that order; junction bases with no gene match: 20. CDR3 size: 18 residues. Looked up from germline, CDR1 is LNHDA and CDR2 is SQIVND (reference sequence). In DNA form, the CDR3 reads TGTGCCAGTAGGCGAAACCCCGGGACAGGACTAATCAGCCAGCCCCAGCATTTT. The encoded protein is CASRRNPGTGLISQPQHF.

This clonotype has just a few counts. The chain uses TRBV5-5 and TRBJ2-7, with TRBD1 identical over 8 bases. The ends lost 5 bases at V and 4 bases at J; junction bases unmatched: 11. Germline loops: CDR1 SGHKS, CDR2 YYEKEE (reference sequence). This CDR3 is 15 amino acids long. The CDR3 is CASRPPGTGLYEQYF. The CDR3 nucleotides are TGTGCCAGCAGACCTCCTGGGACAGGACTTTACGAGCAGTACTTC.

This clonotype was recorded at least ten times. The CDR3 nucleotides are TGTGCTAGTGGTTTGGGCAGCACAGATACGCAGTATTTT. Protein sequence: CASGLGSTDTQYF. The rearrangement uses TRBV12-5 and TRBJ2-3, with D uncertain. The CDR3 totals 13 residues. Germline CDR1 LGHNT, CDR2 FRNRAP. Between the trimmed V and J ends, which lost 1 base and 0 bases, there was a span of 2 bases.

This clonotype was detected only a few times. The chain joins TRBV6-1 to TRBJ2-2; no clear D. Trimming cost V 6 bases and J 6 bases, with 17 bases left between them. Per germline, CDR1 MNHNS and CDR2 SASEGT. The CDR3 contains 15 residues. CDR3 nucleotide sequence: TGTGCCAGCAGAGTTTATATCCCTAATCCCGGGGAGCTGTTTTTT. This gives the protein CASRVYIPNPGELFF.

This clonotype was observed many times. V usage is TRBV24-1 and J usage is TRBJ2-1; 10 positions match TRBD2. Germline V lookup: CDR1 KGHDR, CDR2 SFDVKD. V lost 4 bases to trimming and J lost 8 bases; unmatched junction nucleotides: 7. This CDR3 has 15 amino acids. The CDR3 sequence: CATSESGRAIDEQFF. Here the CDR3 DNA reads TGTGCCACCAGTGAAAGCGGGAGGGCCATCGATGAGCAGTTCTTC.

This clonotype was detected ten times or more. This chain links TRBV6-2 or TRBV6-3 with TRBJ2-6; no clear D gene. Germline values: CDR1 MNHEY, CDR2 SVGEGT. Trimming shortened V by 5 bases and J by 6 bases, and 5 bases separated the two germline ends. CDR3 length: 12 amino acids. CDR3 bases: TGTGCCAGCAGTCTACAGGCCAACGTCCTGACTTTC. Protein sequence: CASSLQANVLTF.

The V and J genes are TRBV6-2 or TRBV6-3 and TRBJ2-7, with TRBD2 matching over 12 bases. Germline CDR1 MNHEY, CDR2 SVGEGT. With 2 bases clipped from V and 2 bases from J, the junction kept 4 bases outside the gene matches. The CDR3 spans 16 residues. CDR3 sequence (DNA): TGTGCCAGCAGTTACGGTCTAGCGGGAGGGCCCTACGAGCAGTACTTC. Translation gives CASSYGLAGGPYEQYF.

This clonotype was counted a few times. The chain is built from TRBV7-3 and TRBJ2-3, with TRBD2 matching 10 bases. V shed 6 bases, J shed 5 bases, and the junction held 8 bases outside the gene matches. This CDR3 contains 15 residues. Germline values: CDR1 SGHTA, CDR2 FQGTGA. CDR3: CASSYGTSVLDTQYF. The DNA of the CDR3 is TGTGCCAGCAGTTACGGGACTAGCGTGTTAGATACGCAGTATTTT. Full variable domain (missing parts from reference TRBV7-3 and TRBJ2-3): GAGVSQTPSNKVTEKGKYVELRCDPISGHTALYWYRQSLGQGPEFLIYFQGTGAADDSGLPNDRFFAVRPEGSVSTLKIQRTERGDSAVYLCASSYGTSVLDTQYFGPGTRLTVL.

In DNA, the CDR3 is TGTGCCAGCAAGAAGACAGGGGACGACGAGCAGTACTTC. This codes for CASKKTGDDEQYF. This chain joins TRBV6-1 and TRBJ2-7, with 8 bases that match TRBD1. With 7 bases clipped from V and 5 bases from J, the junction kept 7 bases outside the gene matches. The CDR3 loop spans 13 amino acids. Germline CDR1 reads MNHNS; CDR2 reads SASEGT.

This chain uses TRBV18 with TRBJ2-6; 13 nucleotides agree with TRBD2. The CDR3 is 18 residues long. After removal of 2 bases from V and 4 bases from J, the junction contained 5 bases not matched to a gene. Germline V CDR1 and CDR2: KGHSH, LQKENI. The CDR3 DNA is TGTGCCAGCTCACCATTACTAGCGGGAGGGTCCGGGGCCAACGTCCTGACTTTC. Protein sequence: CASSPLLAGGSGANVLTF. The full variable domain, its missing parts supplied by reference TRBV18 and TRBJ2-6, is NAGVMQNPRHLVRRRGQEARLRCSPMKGHSHVYWYRQLPEEGLKFMVYLQKENIIDESGMPKERFSAEFPKEGPSILRIQQVVRGDSAAYFCASSPLLAGGSGANVLTFGAGSRLTVL.

There are a few counts of this clonotype. This sequence joins TRBV6-5 and TRBJ2-7; 10 bases are a match to TRBD1. Per the germline V gene, CDR1 is MNHEY and CDR2 is SVGAGI. V lost 5 bases and J lost 4; bases outside the gene matches: 5. The CDR3 spans 14 residues. The CDR3 nucleotides read TGTGCCAGCAGTAACCGGGACAGGGGTTACGAGCAGTACTTC. This codes for CASSNRDRGYEQYF.

The J gene is TRBJ2-1, the V gene TRBV5-1; 11 nucleotides align to TRBD1. J was trimmed by 9 bases and V by 0 bases; bases with no gene match: 5. The CDR3 is made up of 15 amino acids. The germline V gene encodes CDR1 SGHRS and CDR2 YFSETQ. The CDR3 is CASSLAGQGAGEQFF. In DNA form, the CDR3 reads TGCGCCAGCAGCTTGGCCGGACAGGGGGCTGGTGAGCAGTTCTTC.

This clonotype was seen more than once but under ten times. CDR3 region: CASSYSDRGLVTYGYTF. Here the CDR3 DNA reads TGTGCCAGCAGTTACTCGGACAGGGGGCTTGTCACGTATGGCTACACCTTC. The rearrangement uses TRBV6-5 and TRBJ1-2; 11 nucleotides match TRBD1. CDR1 and CDR2 from the germline V gene are MNHEY and SVGAGI. V lost 0 bases to trimming and J lost 5 bases; unmatched junction nucleotides: 8. The CDR3 consists of 17 residues.

This clonotype occurred many times. The V gene is TRBV5-1, the J gene TRBJ2-1, with D unresolved. CDR1 is SGHRS, CDR2 YFSETQ, per germline. V gave up 1 base and J gave up 0 bases, with 14 bases separating them. The CDR3 extends over 17 amino acids. CDR3 bases: TGCGCCAGCAGCTTGTCTGGGCATCTAAGCTCCTACAATGAGCAGTTCTTC. Translating it yields CASSLSGHLSSYNEQFF.